This section outlines one T cell receptor (beta chain) sequence together with its context. The target antigen is unknown. This entry belongs to a study of T cell responses to AZD1222 COVID-19 vaccine. About the study: Second-dose schedules of about 4 or about 12 weeks were combined.

Assay: immunoSEQ multiplex PCR; the TCRdb copy retains only in-frame clones and omits some. The sample comprises 85,000 to 100,000 clones, 65% to 90% of which are singletons, and approximately 10% rests with the top ten. Regarding the study as a whole: The study reported that nearly half of spike-specific TCRs target unmutated variant regions. Researchers took repertoire samples only after the peak T cell response had come.

The germline V gene encodes CDR1 KGHSH and CDR2 LQKENI. The CDR3 consists of 14 residues. V shed 3 bases and J 8 bases; nucleotides not matched to a gene: 6. This clonotype was sampled from an adult in good health. The source was peripheral blood, collected on day 0 of AZD1222 vaccination. This chain links TRBV18 with TRBJ1-2, with 10 bases aligning to TRBD1. CDR3 protein: CASSPDRGHAGYTF. DNA of the CDR3: TGTGCCAGCTCACCCGACAGGGGGCATGCCGGCTACACCTTC.